This TCR beta chain was captured by sequencing in a study of blood T cell repertoires in COVID-19. At the level of the study: T cells, B-cell-depleted T cells, or PBMCs provided the cDNA or gDNA that served as material.

Germline CDR1 reads SGDLS; CDR2 reads YYNGEE. The CDR3 totals 12 residues. V was cut by 4 bases and J by 7 bases, with 9 bases left in between. Produced via immunoSEQ multiplex PCR; TCRdb's table is partial and in-frame only. Of roughly 200,000 clones in the sample, nearly 85% are singletons; the top ten hold 1.3%. The origin of this receptor is a woman aged 30 to 39 with COVID-19, enrolled during active disease. The chain combines TRBV9 with TRBJ2-1; TRBD2 is a possible D gene (5 bases). Source material: peripheral blood. This CDR3 reads CASSTRGNEQFF. The CDR3 DNA sequence: TGTGCCAGCAGCACACGAGGGAATGAGCAGTTCTTC.